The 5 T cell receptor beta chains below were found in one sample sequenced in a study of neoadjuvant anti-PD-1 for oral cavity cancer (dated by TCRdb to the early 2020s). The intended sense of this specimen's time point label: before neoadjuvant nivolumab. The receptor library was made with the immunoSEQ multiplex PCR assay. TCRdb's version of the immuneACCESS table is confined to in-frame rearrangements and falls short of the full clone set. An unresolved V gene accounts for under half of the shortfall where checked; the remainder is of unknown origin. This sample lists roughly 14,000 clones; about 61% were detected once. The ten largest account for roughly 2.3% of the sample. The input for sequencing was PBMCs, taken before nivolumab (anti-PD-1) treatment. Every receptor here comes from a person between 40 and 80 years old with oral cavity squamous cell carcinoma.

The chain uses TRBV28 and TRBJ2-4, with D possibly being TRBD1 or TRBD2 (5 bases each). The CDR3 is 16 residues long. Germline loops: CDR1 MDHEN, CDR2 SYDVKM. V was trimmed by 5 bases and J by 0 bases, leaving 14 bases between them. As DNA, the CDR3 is TGTGCCAGCAGTCTTGGGGGACCTCTAGCCAAAAACATTCAGTACTTC. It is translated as CASSLGGPLAKNIQYF.

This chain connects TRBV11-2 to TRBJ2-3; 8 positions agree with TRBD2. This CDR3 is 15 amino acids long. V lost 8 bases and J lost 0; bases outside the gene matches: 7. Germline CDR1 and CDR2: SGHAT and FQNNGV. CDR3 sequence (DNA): TGTGCCAGCGGTGCTAGCGGGTCTAGCACAGATACGCAGTATTTT. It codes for CASGASGSSTDTQYF.

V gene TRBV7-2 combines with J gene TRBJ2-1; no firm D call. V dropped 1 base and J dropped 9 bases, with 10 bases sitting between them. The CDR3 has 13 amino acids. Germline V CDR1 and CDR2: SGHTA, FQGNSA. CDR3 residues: CASSLGVAGEQFF. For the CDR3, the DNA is TGTGCCAGCAGCTTAGGAGTGGCCGGTGAGCAGTTCTTC.

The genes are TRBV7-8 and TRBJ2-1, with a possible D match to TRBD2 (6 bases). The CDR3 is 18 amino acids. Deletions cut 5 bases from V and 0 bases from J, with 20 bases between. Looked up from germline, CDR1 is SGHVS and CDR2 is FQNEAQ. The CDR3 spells CASSGTFEAVGSYNEQFF. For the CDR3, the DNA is TGTGCCAGCAGCGGGACTTTTGAGGCGGTCGGCTCCTACAATGAGCAGTTCTTC.

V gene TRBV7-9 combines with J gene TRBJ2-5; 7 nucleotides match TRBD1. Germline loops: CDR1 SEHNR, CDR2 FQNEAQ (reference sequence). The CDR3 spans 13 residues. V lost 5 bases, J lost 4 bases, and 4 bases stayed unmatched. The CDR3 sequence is CASSPRQGETQYF. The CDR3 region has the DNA TGTGCCAGCAGCCCCCGACAGGGAGAGACCCAGTACTTC.